These 28 T cell receptor beta chains came from one sample sequenced in a study of beta chain features in type 1 diabetes. Broader study findings: Shortening that was moderate but significant affected the TCRB CDR3s of Type 1 diabetes patients in all four CD4+ subsets.

The sequenced template was cDNA made from the entire isolated RNA. The method was immunoSEQ multiplex PCR; TCRdb's version includes in-frame clones alone and lacks a portion of them. The sample includes around 280,000 clones, about 15% of them seen just once. These TCRs are of unknown antigen specificity. The sample was naive CD4+ T cells from blood. These TCRs come from a man between 18 and 29 years old with type 1 diabetes.

The CDR3 nucleotides are TGTGCTAGTGGTTTAAACTTGACGGGGTTCTACGAGCAGTACTTC. This translates into CASGLNLTGFYEQYF. The chain has TRBV12-5 and TRBJ2-7; a possible D gene is TRBD2 (5 bases). V was cut by 3 bases and J by 3 bases, with 15 bases left in between. CDR1 is LGHNT and CDR2 is FRNRAP in the germline V gene. This CDR3 spans 15 amino acids.

The gene calls are TRBV18 and TRBJ2-1; a possible D gene is TRBD2 (7 bases). Germline V gene lookup returns CDR1 KGHSH and CDR2 LQKENI. Trimming shortened V by 5 bases and J by 2 bases, and 10 bases separated the two germline ends. CDR3 size: 14 residues. DNA for the CDR3: TGTGCCAGCTCAGGCGGGGGCCCCTACAATGAGCAGTTCTTC. As protein: CASSGGGPYNEQFF.

The sample holds a few counts of this clone. The chain uses TRBV19 and TRBJ1-5, with a tentative D call TRBD1 (6 bases). The germline V gene encodes CDR1 LNHDA and CDR2 SQIVND (reference sequence). The CDR3 runs to 15 residues. Trimming removed 5 bases at V and 2 bases at J, with 13 bases between. The CDR3 coding sequence is TGTGCCAGTAGTCTGGACAGAGAACGCAATCAGCCCCAGCATTTT. It codes for CASSLDRERNQPQHF.

In this sample, this clone turned up a few times. The chain combines TRBV20-1 with TRBJ2-3, with D possibly matching TRBD2 (6 bases). CDR1 is DFQATT, CDR2 SNEGSKA, per germline (reference sequence). This CDR3 region has 11 residues. With 7 bases removed from V and 3 bases from J, the gap between germline ends came to 8 bases. The CDR3, as DNA: TGCAGTGGGGCGGGGACAGATACGCAGTATTTT. Translation: CSGAGTDTQYF.

The chain joins TRBV5-1 to TRBJ2-1, with 9 bases lining up with TRBD1. The germline V gene has CDR1 SGHRS and CDR2 YFSETQ. This CDR3 has 15 amino acids. V was pared by 4 bases and J by 6 bases, with 8 bases of the junction left unmatched. The CDR3 region is CASSLSGQGTNEQFF. Here the CDR3 DNA reads TGCGCCAGCAGCCTCTCGGGACAGGGAACCAATGAGCAGTTCTTC.

This chain joins TRBV7-9 and TRBJ1-1; D not resolved. Per the germline V gene, CDR1 is SEHNR and CDR2 is FQNEAQ (reference sequence). Trimming shortened V by 3 bases and J by 5 bases, and 10 bases separated the two germline ends. The CDR3 has 13 amino acids. The CDR3 DNA reads as TGTGCCAGCAGCTTCGCGGGCGATACTGAAGCTTTCTTT. Amino acid sequence: CASSFAGDTEAFF. Combining the CDR3 with reference TRBV7-9 and TRBJ1-1 gives the whole variable domain DTGVSQNPRHKITKRGQNVTFRCDPISEHNRLYWYRQTLGQGPEFLTYFQNEAQLEKSRLLSDRFSAERPKGSFSTLEIQRTEQGDSAMYLCASSFAGDTEAFFGQGTRLTVV.

This clone has only a few counts. CDR3 DNA sequence: TGTGCCAGCTCGCAAAGACAGCAAGAGACCCAGTACTTC. This sequence encodes CASSQRQQETQYF. The chain recombines TRBV18 with TRBJ2-5; a possible D gene is TRBD1 (5 bases). This CDR3 contains 13 residues. Trimming took off 6 bases at V and 2 bases at J, with 10 bases between the two ends. CDR1 and CDR2 from the germline V gene are KGHSH and LQKENI.

Only a few counts were recorded for this clone. CDR3 in amino acids: CASSQDSSRIQTQYF. The CDR3 DNA is TGTGCCAGCAGCCAAGATAGTAGCCGGATCCAGACCCAGTACTTC. This chain uses TRBV14 with TRBJ2-5; D uncertain. Per the germline V gene, CDR1 is SGHDN and CDR2 is FVKESK. V was clipped by 0 bases and J by 6 bases, with 14 bases between them. This CDR3 comprises 15 residues. Variable domain in full (rest from reference TRBV14 and TRBJ2-5): EAGVTQFPSHSVIEKGQTVTLRCDPISGHDNLYWYRRVMGKEIKFLLHFVKESKQDESGMPNNRFLAERTGGTYSTLKVQPAELEDSGVYFCASSQDSSRIQTQYFGPGTRLLVL.

This chain uses TRBV28 with TRBJ2-7; 9 positions match TRBD2. V lost 6 bases to trimming and J lost 2 bases; unmatched junction nucleotides: 8. The CDR3 has 15 amino acids. CDR1 and CDR2 (germline): MDHEN, SYDVKM. In nucleotides, the CDR3 is TGTGCCAGCAGCCCGTCTCCTAGCGGGACCTACGAGCAGTACTTC. This translates into CASSPSPSGTYEQYF. Full variable domain (rest looked up from reference TRBV28 and TRBJ2-7): DVKVTQSSRYLVKRTGEKVFLECVQDMDHENMFWYRQDPGLGLRLIYFSYDVKMKEKGDIPEGYSVSREKKERFSLILESASTNQTSMYLCASSPSPSGTYEQYFGPGTRLTVT.

The chain uses TRBV19 and TRBJ2-7; 9 nucleotides agree with TRBD1. With V trimmed by 6 bases and J by 4 bases, 10 bases remained unmatched. The germline CDR1 and CDR2 sequences are LNHDA and SQIVND (reference sequence). The CDR3 loop spans 15 amino acids. CDR3 sequence reads: CASSSGGQGSYEQYF. In DNA form, the CDR3 reads TGTGCCAGTAGCTCAGGAGGACAGGGGTCGTACGAGCAGTACTTC.

This clone was observed a few times. The chain recombines TRBV6-1 with TRBJ2-5; TRBD1 is a possible D gene (5 bases). CDR3 length: 13 amino acids. V lost 10 bases and J lost 2, with 14 bases in between. Per the germline V gene, CDR1 is MNHNS and CDR2 is SASEGT. CDR3 in DNA: TGTGCCACCGATGGGGCTTTTCAAGAGACCCAGTACTTC. Translation gives CATDGAFQETQYF.

This clone has more than one count but fewer than ten. J is TRBJ2-1 and V is TRBV2, with 7 bases aligning to TRBD1. V shed 6 bases and J 8 bases; nucleotides not matched to a gene: 1. CDR1 SNHLY and CDR2 FYNNEI come from the germline V gene. CDR3 length: 11 amino acids. In DNA form, the CDR3 reads TGTGCCAGCAGGACAGGGTATGAGCAGTTCTTC. Its protein product is CASRTGYEQFF.

The table lists this clone with a few counts. This sequence joins TRBV5-1 and TRBJ2-5; 10 positions match TRBD2. This CDR3 has 17 amino acids. Trimming took 4 bases from V and 5 from J; bases not matched to a gene: 14. Per germline, CDR1 SGHRS and CDR2 YFSETQ. DNA of the CDR3: TGCGCCAGCAGCGTCGGAGCTAGCGGGAGTGGGGAGGAGACCCAGTACTTC. Amino acids: CASSVGASGSGEETQYF.

This clone showed up just a few times. The V gene is TRBV7-2, the J gene TRBJ2-1; D is perhaps TRBD1 (5 bases). V shed 6 bases and J shed 1 base, with 7 bases lying between them. Germline CDR1 reads SGHTA; CDR2 reads FQGNSA. The CDR3 sequence is 13 residues long. The CDR3: CASSTGSYNEQFF. In nucleotides, the CDR3 is TGTGCCAGCAGTACAGGTTCCTACAATGAGCAGTTCTTC.

This clone was counted only a few times. The chain has TRBV27 and TRBJ1-2, with no clear D. Germline V gene data show CDR1 as MNHEY and CDR2 as SMNVEV (reference sequence). The CDR3 has 15 residues. V was shortened by 0 bases and J by 4 bases, with 12 bases between the two germline ends. The CDR3 DNA reads as TGTGCCAGCAGTTTATCTACTGTATCTACCTATGGCTACACCTTC. This translates into CASSLSTVSTYGYTF.

This clone was seen only a few times. The V gene is TRBV5-6, the J gene TRBJ2-6; 7 nucleotides line up with TRBD1. The CDR3 contains 18 residues. The V gene's germline CDR1 is SGHDT and CDR2 YYEEEE. V lost 1 base to trimming and J lost 0 bases; unmatched junction nucleotides: 7. The CDR3 DNA sequence: TGTGCCAGCAGCTTGTTAAGGGACAGCTTCTCTGGGGCCAACGTCCTGACTTTC. The encoded protein is CASSLLRDSFSGANVLTF.

This sequence joins TRBV5-1 and TRBJ1-1; 8 bases agree with TRBD1. In germline, CDR1 is SGHRS, CDR2 YFSETQ. The CDR3 is 16 residues long. Trimming cost V 5 bases and J 4 bases; bases outside gene matches: 13. The CDR3 sequence is CASSFGTGLFGTEAFF. In DNA, the CDR3 is TGCGCCAGCAGTTTCGGGACAGGCCTTTTTGGCACTGAAGCTTTCTTT.

The gene calls are TRBV11-2 and TRBJ2-2, with D tentatively TRBD2 (5 bases). The CDR3 is 14 amino acids. The germline V and J ends were trimmed by 5 bases and 6 bases, with 13 bases remaining between them. Per germline, CDR1 SGHAT and CDR2 FQNNGV. The CDR3 DNA sequence: TGTGCCAGCAGCCGCATAGCGTGGTCCGGGGAGCTGTTTTTT. Translation: CASSRIAWSGELFF.

This chain joins TRBV5-6 and TRBJ2-1; 7 bases match TRBD1. J lost 0 bases, V lost 6 bases, and 9 bases had no gene match. The CDR3 consists of 16 residues. Germline V CDR1 and CDR2: SGHDT, YYEEEE. The CDR3 DNA reads as TGTGCCAGCACGAATTTACAGGGGAGCTCCTACAATGAGCAGTTCTTC. Protein: CASTNLQGSSYNEQFF.

In this sample, this clone turned up a few times. V and J are TRBV7-9 and TRBJ2-2; 7 bases line up with TRBD2. Germline V gives CDR1 SEHNR, CDR2 FQNEAQ (reference sequence). The CDR3 consists of 16 residues. V gave up 4 bases and J gave up 3 bases; unmatched junction bases: 8. In DNA form, the CDR3 reads TGTGCCAGCAGCTCTCACGGACTAGACGACACCGGGGAGCTGTTTTTT. Protein sequence: CASSSHGLDDTGELFF. Full variable domain (missing parts from reference TRBV7-9 and TRBJ2-2): DTGVSQNPRHKITKRGQNVTFRCDPISEHNRLYWYRQTLGQGPEFLTYFQNEAQLEKSRLLSDRFSAERPKGSFSTLEIQRTEQGDSAMYLCASSSHGLDDTGELFFGEGSRLTVL.

This clone has just one count. The chain couples TRBV6-5 to TRBJ2-2; 7 nucleotides line up with TRBD1. This CDR3 contains 13 residues. CDR1 is MNHEY and CDR2 is SVGAGI in the germline V gene. V lost 10 bases, J lost 3 bases, and 5 bases stayed unmatched. CDR3 amino acids: CAINDRDTGELFF. In DNA, the CDR3 is TGTGCCATCAATGACAGGGACACCGGGGAGCTGTTTTTT.

This clone was seen more than once but under ten times. This chain links TRBV6-5 with TRBJ1-2; D unclear. Looked up from germline, CDR1 is MNHEY and CDR2 is SVGAGI. Trimming took off 3 bases at V and 3 bases at J, with 14 bases between the two ends. The CDR3 length is 15 residues. The CDR3 DNA follows: TGTGCCAGCAGTTATCTGGAGAGCAACTACTATGGCTACACCTTC. This sequence encodes CASSYLESNYYGYTF.

This clone was detected a few times. CDR3 DNA sequence: TGTGCCAGCAGTGAAGGGGGCGGGGGTAGGAACAATGAGCAGTTCTTC. Amino acids: CASSEGGGGRNNEQFF. The chain carries TRBV2 and TRBJ2-1, with 7 bases identical to TRBD2. Unmatched junction bases numbered 8, after V lost 1 base and J lost 5 bases. The CDR3 covers 16 residues. Germline loops: CDR1 SNHLY, CDR2 FYNNEI.

This clone was found a few times. The chain links TRBV11-2 to TRBJ2-5; 13 positions match TRBD2. The junction had 16 bases not matched to a gene; V was cut back by 5 bases and J by 7 bases. The CDR3 has 18 residues. Germline CDR1 SGHAT, CDR2 FQNNGV. CDR3 coding DNA: TGTGCCAGCAGCCGTGACGGGACTAGCGGGGTTTTTTGGCGGACCCAGTACTTC. This codes for CASSRDGTSGVFWRTQYF.

The chain uses TRBV19 and TRBJ1-1; D gene ambiguous. Trimming cost V 6 bases and J 1 base, with 9 bases left between them. Germline V CDR1 and CDR2: LNHDA, SQIVND (reference sequence). This CDR3 has 13 residues. CDR3 sequence: CASSDYGNTEAFF. The CDR3 DNA is TGTGCCAGTAGCGACTACGGGAACACTGAAGCTTTCTTT.

The sample holds a few counts of this clone. The sample has other DNA sequences that encode this CDR3 too. The chain combines TRBV29-1 with TRBJ1-1; unclear D gene. In germline, CDR1 is SQVTM, CDR2 ANQGSEA. Trimming took 3 bases from V and 0 from J, leaving 8 bases between them. This CDR3 comprises 13 residues. The CDR3 is CSVERRLNTEAFF. CDR3 nucleotide sequence: TGCAGCGTTGAGCGGCGGCTGAACACTGAAGCTTTCTTT.

The rearrangement links TRBV5-1 to TRBJ2-5, with TRBD1 identical over 7 bases. J was trimmed by 1 base and V by 4 bases; bases with no gene match: 7. The CDR3 extends over 15 amino acids. Germline V gene data show CDR1 as SGHRS and CDR2 as YFSETQ. The CDR3 region is CASSRTGFTQETQYF. The CDR3 DNA sequence: TGCGCCAGCAGCCGGACAGGTTTTACCCAAGAGACCCAGTACTTC.

This clone was observed a few times. The rearrangement uses TRBV15 and TRBJ2-1, with D maybe TRBD2 (6 bases). V lost 8 bases to trimming and J lost 0 bases, with 8 bases between them. Germline V lookup: CDR1 LNHNV, CDR2 YYDKDF (reference sequence). The CDR3 spans 13 residues. CDR3 amino acids: CATAGGSYNEQFF. The CDR3, as DNA: TGTGCCACCGCCGGGGGCTCCTACAATGAGCAGTTCTTC.